This T cell receptor (beta chain) was recovered during a study of blood T cell repertoires in COVID-19. Study-level background: T cells, B-cell-depleted T cells, or PBMCs supplied cDNA or gDNA.

The CDR3 contains 15 residues. V was trimmed by 2 bases and J by 8 bases, leaving 18 bases between them. Germline lookup yields CDR1 MDHEN and CDR2 SYDVKM. In the authors' methods: It was from reference gene primer amplification that nucleated cell counts were estimated. Using immunoSEQ multiplex PCR, the repertoire was profiled, and TCRdb retains in-frame clones only, with some absent. From that table come the V and J calls and clone size; the DNA was used to work out D and trimming. The repertoire consists of hundreds of thousands of clones, with 80% to 85% occurring once and the leading ten covering roughly 27%. This clone was detected once.

This TCR came from a middle-aged man with acute or convalescent COVID-19. Specimen: peripheral blood. V gene TRBV28 combines with J gene TRBJ1-2; no clear D gene. CDR3 in amino acids: CASSLVQANLRGYTF. The CDR3 nucleotides read TGTGCCAGCAGTTTAGTCCAGGCGAACCTTCGGGGCTACACCTTC.